The 27 T cell receptor beta chains reported below all come from one sample, sequenced in a study of blood T cell repertoires in COVID-19. TCRdb's copy holds only in-frame clones and misses some; the assay was immunoSEQ multiplex PCR. Among hundreds of thousands of clones listed, about 86% were seen once. The sample consisted of PBMCs or T cells enriched from blood (not recorded which). These receptors were taken from a middle-aged woman with acute COVID-19.

The chain employs TRBV6-5 and TRBJ2-4, with TRBD2 identical over 10 bases. The CDR3 runs to 16 residues. Germline V gene lookup returns CDR1 MNHEY and CDR2 SVGAGI. V was pared by 4 bases and J by 10 bases, with 13 bases of the junction left unmatched. CDR3 nucleotides: TGTGCCAGCAGTTCGCCCCGGACTAGCGGAGGTCTGATTCAGTACTTC. This translates into CASSSPRTSGGLIQYF.

This clone was seen a few times. The CDR3 coding sequence is TGTGCCAGCAGTGTACGAGAACGCACCGGGGAGCTGTTTTTT. This translates into CASSVRERTGELFF. The rearrangement joins TRBV25-1 to TRBJ2-2; no reliable D call. CDR1 and CDR2 (germline): MGHDK, SYGVNS. The CDR3 extends over 14 amino acids. The V and J ends lost 4 bases and 4 bases respectively, with 10 bases between them.

The rearrangement uses TRBV7-2 and TRBJ2-7, with 9 nucleotides matching TRBD1. Germline V gives CDR1 SGHTA, CDR2 FQGNSA. Losses at the gene ends were 5 bases for V and 4 bases for J; bases not matched to a gene: 6. The CDR3 totals 14 residues. CDR3 in amino acids: CASSQDRGRYEQYF. In nucleotides, the CDR3 is TGTGCCAGCAGCCAAGACAGGGGGAGGTACGAGCAGTACTTC.

The chain couples TRBV7-8 to TRBJ2-2; TRBD2 matches 13 bases. The CDR3 contains 20 residues. CDR1 and CDR2 (germline): SGHVS, FQNEAQ. Trimming took 5 bases from V and 6 from J; bases not matched to a gene: 18. For the CDR3, the DNA is TGTGCCAGCAGCCCGAGCCCCCCACTACTAGCGGGAGGGTTGCCCGGGGAGCTGTTTTTT. Translated, it gives CASSPSPPLLAGGLPGELFF.

V and J are TRBV3-1 (or the pseudogene TRBV3-2) and TRBJ2-1, with 7 bases lining up with TRBD2. The CDR3 totals 16 residues. J gave up 6 bases and V 1 base, and 9 bases lay outside the gene matches. CDR1 is LGHDT, CDR2 YNNKEL, per germline (reference sequence). The CDR3 nucleotides are TGTGCCAGCAGCCAAGTTGGCGGGAGTTGGGGCAATGAGCAGTTCTTC. This translates into CASSQVGGSWGNEQFF.

The V gene is TRBV29-1, the J gene TRBJ2-2, with a possible D match to TRBD1 (5 bases). This CDR3 region has 13 residues. The germline V gene encodes CDR1 SQVTM and CDR2 ANQGSEA. Trimming stripped 1 base from V and 6 bases from J, with 9 bases between. This CDR3 is CSVEGPGPGELFF. CDR3 coding DNA: TGCAGCGTTGAAGGTCCAGGGCCCGGGGAGCTGTTTTTT.

V and J are TRBV7-2 and TRBJ2-2; perhaps TRBD2 as D (5 bases). Germline V gene data show CDR1 as SGHTA and CDR2 as FQGNSA. Trimming shortened V by 0 bases and J by 4 bases, and 12 bases separated the two germline ends. This CDR3 has 16 residues. The DNA for the CDR3 is TGTGCCAGCAGCTTAGCGGGTCCGGGGTCCACCGGGGAGCTGTTTTTT. The encoded protein is CASSLAGPGSTGELFF. The full variable domain, rest sourced from reference TRBV7-2 and TRBJ2-2, is GAGVSQSPSNKVTEKGKDVELRCDPISGHTALYWYRQSLGQGLEFLIYFQGNSAPDKSGLPSDRFSAERTGGSVSTLTIQRTQQEDSAVYLCASSLAGPGSTGELFFGEGSRLTVL.

V is TRBV5-6 and J is TRBJ1-5; 9 nucleotides match TRBD1. Per germline, CDR1 SGHDT and CDR2 YYEEEE. The CDR3 is made up of 15 amino acids. The V segment lost 4 bases and the J segment 4 bases; nucleotides outside the gene matches: 6. CDR3 in DNA: TGTGCCAGCAGCACAGGGACAGGGAAGAATCAGCCCCAGCATTTT. Amino acids: CASSTGTGKNQPQHF.

The chain has TRBV2 and TRBJ1-5; 10 nucleotides line up with TRBD1. CDR1 is SNHLY and CDR2 is FYNNEI in the germline V gene. The CDR3 is made up of 14 amino acids. The junction had 4 bases not matched to a gene; V was cut back by 6 bases and J by 5 bases. CDR3 in amino acids: CASRAGTGDQPQHF. CDR3 nucleotide sequence: TGTGCCAGCAGAGCCGGGACAGGGGATCAGCCCCAGCATTTT.

CDR3 coding DNA: TGTGCCAGCAGTCTATTCCGGGACAGTAGCAATCAGCCCCAGCATTTT. It specifies CASSLFRDSSNQPQHF. The chain joins TRBV28 to TRBJ1-5, with 7 bases identical to TRBD1. CDR1 is MDHEN and CDR2 is SYDVKM in the germline V gene. J was trimmed by 0 bases and V by 5 bases; bases with no gene match: 7. The length of the CDR3 is 16 residues.

A remark on this clone: This sample also contains other DNA sequences that code for the same CDR3. J is TRBJ2-3 and V is TRBV11-3; 11 bases line up with TRBD2. Germline V gives CDR1 SGHNT, CDR2 YENEEA. V dropped 3 bases and J dropped 0; count of bases not matched to a gene: 2. This CDR3 is 16 amino acids long. The CDR3 DNA is TGTGCCAGCAGCTTCGGGACTAGCGGTAGCACAGATACGCAGTATTTT. This gives the protein CASSFGTSGSTDTQYF.

The CDR3 coding sequence is TGTGCCAGTAGCAGGACTAGCGCTAGGGATGAGCAGTTCTTC. It specifies CASSRTSARDEQFF. The chain has TRBV19 and TRBJ2-1, with 9 bases fitting TRBD2. The CDR3 has 14 residues. The germline CDR1 and CDR2 sequences are LNHDA and SQIVND (reference sequence). The V segment lost 6 bases and the J segment 8 bases; nucleotides outside the gene matches: 8.

The J gene is TRBJ1-4, the V gene TRBV4-2; 9 bases align to TRBD1. J was trimmed by 7 bases and V by 3 bases; bases with no gene match: 9. From germline, CDR1 is LGHNA and CDR2 YNFKEQ. The CDR3 covers 16 residues. The CDR3 protein is CASSHEQGARSEKLFF. CDR3 bases: TGTGCCAGCAGCCACGAACAGGGGGCCCGTAGTGAAAAACTGTTTTTT.

V is TRBV7-9 and J is TRBJ1-5; possible D gene TRBD1, 5 bases. This CDR3 spans 13 amino acids. Trimming took off 5 bases at V and 6 bases at J, with 11 bases between the two ends. CDR1 is SEHNR and CDR2 is FQNEAQ in the germline V gene (reference sequence). The CDR3 DNA sequence: TGTGCCAGCAGCCCCGACGGGGGTCAGCCCCAGCATTTT. The encoded protein is CASSPDGGQPQHF.

The rearrangement links TRBV6-5 to TRBJ2-5; D is possibly TRBD2 (6 bases). This CDR3 has 14 amino acids. The V gene lost 6 bases and the J gene lost 4 bases, with 15 bases spanning the gap. The V gene's germline CDR1 is MNHEY and CDR2 SVGAGI. The CDR3 DNA follows: TGTGCCAGCAGGACCGGGCCCGGGGGAGAGACCCAGTACTTC. This translates into CASRTGPGGETQYF.

Only one count was recorded for this clone. The gene calls are TRBV28 and TRBJ1-2; 9 nucleotides align to TRBD1. This CDR3 has 15 residues. Unmatched junction bases numbered 7, after V lost 2 bases and J lost 6 bases. Per germline, CDR1 MDHEN and CDR2 SYDVKM. The CDR3 bases are TGTGCCAGCAGTTTAACCGGACAGGGGAGGGATGGCTACACCTTC. It encodes CASSLTGQGRDGYTF.

The chain links TRBV2 to TRBJ2-1; 12 nucleotides align to TRBD2. V was clipped by 8 bases and J by 7 bases; unmatched bases: 12. The CDR3 consists of 16 residues. In germline, CDR1 is SNHLY, CDR2 FYNNEI. The DNA for the CDR3 is TGTGCCAGCGCCTTACTAGCGGGAGGAGGAGGGAATGAGCAGTTCTTC. Protein sequence: CASALLAGGGGNEQFF. Drawing the rest from reference TRBV2 and TRBJ2-1, the complete variable domain is EPEVTQTPSHQVTQMGQEVILRCVPISNHLYFYWYRQILGQKVEFLVSFYNNEISEKSEIFDDQFSVERPDGSNFTLKIRSTKLEDSAMYFCASALLAGGGGNEQFFGPGTRLTVL.

The rearrangement joins TRBV11-2 to TRBJ2-7; TRBD1 agrees at 9 bases. The germline gives CDR1 SGHAT, CDR2 FQNNGV. The CDR3 covers 14 residues. J lost 2 bases, V lost 4 bases, and 3 bases had no gene match. CDR3 region: CASSWTGVPYEQYF. For the CDR3, the DNA is TGTGCCAGCAGCTGGACAGGGGTTCCCTACGAGCAGTACTTC.

V gene TRBV5-1 combines with J gene TRBJ1-1; D possibly corresponds to TRBD1 (5 bases). The CDR3 covers 12 residues. CDR1 is SGHRS, CDR2 YFSETQ, per germline. Trimming cost V 2 bases and J 8 bases, with 10 bases left between them. CDR3 nucleotides: TGCGCCAGCAGCTTCGACAGAAGAGAAGCTTTCTTT. Residues: CASSFDRREAFF.

This clone was counted between two and nine times. The rearrangement joins TRBV21-1 to TRBJ1-5. TRBV21-1 is tagged as a pseudogene. This CDR3 has 14 amino acids. The CDR3 region is CASSKTRERQPQHF. CDR3 nucleotides: TGTGCCAGCAGCAAAACGCGGGAGCGTCAGCCCCAGCATTTT.

CDR3 sequence: CASSDTAGRGDIYGYTF. Written as DNA, the CDR3 is TGTGCCAGCAGTGACACCGCCGGGAGGGGTGATATCTATGGCTACACCTTC. The rearrangement links TRBV6-4 to TRBJ1-2; a possible D gene is TRBD1 (5 bases). Germline-derived CDR1 and CDR2 are MRHNA and SNTAGT. This CDR3 spans 17 amino acids. The V end lost 2 bases, the J end lost 4 bases, and 20 bases lay between the germline ends.

This chain uses TRBV25-1 with TRBJ2-7, with 10 nucleotides matching TRBD2. Germline loops: CDR1 MGHDK, CDR2 SYGVNS. The CDR3 spans 14 residues. V gave up 4 bases and J gave up 4 bases; unmatched junction bases: 4. The CDR3, as DNA: TGTGCCAGCAGTGTGTATAGCGGGAGGTACGAGCAGTACTTC. Translation gives CASSVYSGRYEQYF.

This clone was picked up one time. The CDR3: CASNPQGMNTEAFF. The CDR3 DNA follows: TGTGCCAGTAACCCACAGGGTATGAACACTGAAGCTTTCTTT. This chain connects TRBV19 to TRBJ1-1, with D possibly matching TRBD1 (6 bases). V lost 7 bases to trimming and J lost 0 bases, with 12 bases between them. CDR1 is LNHDA and CDR2 is SQIVND in the germline V gene (reference sequence). CDR3 length: 14 residues.

This clone was seen a single time. The rearrangement joins TRBV6-4 to TRBJ2-7; 8 nucleotides line up with TRBD1. Germline CDR1 reads MRHNA; CDR2 reads SNTAGT. Trimming at V came to 5 bases and at J to 0 bases, leaving 3 bases not matched to a gene. CDR3 length: 14 residues. In DNA form, the CDR3 reads TGTGCCAGCAGTCCAGGGACAGGCTCCTACGAGCAGTACTTC. This codes for CASSPGTGSYEQYF.

CDR3 sequence: CASSLAGGLNEQFF. In DNA form, the CDR3 reads TGTGCCAGCTCTCTAGCGGGGGGACTAAATGAGCAGTTCTTC. This chain connects TRBV27 to TRBJ2-1, with TRBD2 matching over 11 bases. The CDR3 is 14 residues long. CDR1 is MNHEY and CDR2 is SMNVEV in the germline V gene (reference sequence). V lost 8 bases and J lost 7; bases outside the gene matches: 7.

V and J are TRBV28 and TRBJ2-1; 13 bases map to TRBD2. Unmatched junction bases numbered 8, after V lost 5 bases and J lost 4 bases. The germline V gene has CDR1 MDHEN and CDR2 SYDVKM. The CDR3 is 17 residues long. The CDR3 coding sequence is TGTGCCAGCAGTGGAAGCGGGACTAGCGGGACTTACAATGAGCAGTTCTTC. Translated, it gives CASSGSGTSGTYNEQFF.

CDR3 DNA: TGCAGTGCTGGAACGGGGGGGACCCAGTACTTC. Its protein is CSAGTGGTQYF. This chain links TRBV20-1 with TRBJ2-5; 7 bases map to TRBD2. Germline trimming cut 5 bases from V and 7 bases from J; bases unmatched to any gene: 4. The CDR3 extends over 11 amino acids. The germline V gene encodes CDR1 DFQATT and CDR2 SNEGSKA (reference sequence).